Each of the 28 T cell receptor beta chains below was sequenced from the same sample in a study of chemoradiotherapy in HPV16-positive cancers. This table comes from immunoSEQ multiplex PCR, and its TCRdb copy is limited to in-frame clones, with some not included. The sample includes some 12,000 clones, approximately 87% of them seen just once. Here the sequenced sample was blood, taken from a patient who underwent chemoradiotherapy. These TCRs come from a human donor with HPV-associated anogenital cancer.

This clone was seen a handful of times. V usage is TRBV2 and J usage is TRBJ1-6, with a weak D call TRBD1 (6 bases). The ends were cut back, 8 bases at V and 5 bases at J, with 10 bases in the middle. This CDR3 region has 13 residues. Per the germline V gene, CDR1 is SNHLY and CDR2 is FYNNEI. CDR3 in DNA: TGTGCCAGCGGGAGGACAGATAATTCACCCCTCCACTTT. It encodes CASGRTDNSPLHF.

V gene TRBV10-1 combines with J gene TRBJ2-7; D call uncertain. Trimming removed 0 bases from V and 5 bases from J, with 8 bases in between. Germline loops: CDR1 WNHNN, CDR2 SYGVQD (reference sequence). The CDR3 is 13 amino acids. The CDR3 sequence is CASSESLGHEQYF. The CDR3 bases are TGCGCCAGCAGTGAGTCATTGGGCCACGAGCAGTACTTC.

This sequence joins TRBV4-2 and TRBJ2-7, with TRBD2 matching 15 bases. The CDR3 spans 16 residues. Germline CDR1 and CDR2: LGHNA and YNFKEQ. V dropped 4 bases and J dropped 4; count of bases not matched to a gene: 5. The DNA for the CDR3 is TGTGCCAGCAGCCTACGGACTAGCGGGGGGGCTTACGAGCAGTACTTC. This gives the protein CASSLRTSGGAYEQYF.

The table lists this clone with a few counts. The DNA of the CDR3 is TGTGCCAGCGGTGCCCAACTAGCGGGGGGCGGGGAGCTGTTTTTT. It yields the protein CASGAQLAGGGELFF. The chain is built from TRBV2 and TRBJ2-2, with 12 bases identical to TRBD2. This CDR3 has 15 amino acids. In germline, CDR1 is SNHLY, CDR2 FYNNEI. Trimming cost V 8 bases and J 7 bases; bases outside gene matches: 8.

This clone was seen more than once but under ten times. The chain uses TRBV5-1 and TRBJ2-3; TRBD2 agrees at 12 bases. V lost 0 bases, J lost 5 bases, and 4 bases stayed unmatched. Germline values: CDR1 SGHRS, CDR2 YFSETQ. CDR3 length equals 16 residues. The CDR3 region is CASSLDLAGGGDTQYF. The CDR3 bases are TGCGCCAGCAGCTTGGATCTAGCGGGGGGGGGAGATACGCAGTATTTT.

The chain links TRBV7-2 to TRBJ1-2, with D possibly TRBD1 on 5 matching bases. CDR3 length equals 15 residues. V was pared by 4 bases and J by 2 bases, with 14 bases between. Looked up from germline, CDR1 is SGHTA and CDR2 is FQGNSA. The CDR3 spells CASSSNQGVNYGYTF. DNA for the CDR3: TGTGCCAGCAGCTCGAATCAGGGAGTGAACTATGGCTACACCTTC.

The chain carries TRBV19 and TRBJ1-5, with D maybe TRBD1 (5 bases). Germline values: CDR1 LNHDA, CDR2 SQIVND (reference sequence). The CDR3 has 15 residues. V gave up 1 base and J gave up 1 base, with 8 bases separating them. This chain's CDR3 is CASSIVGESNQPQHF. The CDR3, as DNA: TGTGCCAGTAGTATAGTAGGGGAAAGCAATCAGCCCCAGCATTTT.

The chain couples TRBV30 to TRBJ2-5, with D uncertain. This CDR3 is 12 amino acids long. CDR1 GTSNPN and CDR2 SVGIG come from the germline V gene (reference sequence). Trimming left V 4 bases short and J 5 bases short, with 11 bases between. The CDR3 region is CAWTNTQETQYF. The DNA of the CDR3 is TGTGCCTGGACCAATACCCAGGAGACCCAGTACTTC.

The V call is TRBV2, the J call TRBJ2-3; 8 bases fit TRBD2. Germline CDR1 SNHLY, CDR2 FYNNEI. V was pared by 0 bases and J by 0 bases, with 2 bases of the junction left unmatched. The CDR3 covers 16 residues. The chain's CDR3 is CASSEATSGSTDTQYF. Here the CDR3 DNA reads TGTGCCAGCAGTGAAGCTACTAGCGGAAGCACAGATACGCAGTATTTT.

This clone was detected a few times. This chain connects TRBV29-1 to TRBJ1-2; 9 positions match TRBD1. The ends lost 4 bases at V and 7 bases at J; junction bases unmatched: 4. The CDR3 is made up of 12 amino acids. CDR1 SQVTM and CDR2 ANQGSEA come from the germline V gene. CDR3 protein: CSVGTGEAGYTF. The CDR3 DNA reads TGCAGCGTTGGGACAGGGGAGGCTGGCTACACCTTC.

This sequence joins TRBV10-3 and TRBJ1-3, with D perhaps matching TRBD1 (5 bases). Germline CDR1 and CDR2: ENHRY and SYGVKD. The CDR3 covers 12 residues. The germline V and J ends were trimmed by 10 bases and 0 bases, with 7 bases remaining between them. The CDR3 DNA sequence: TGTGCCACCCAGGGCTCTGGAAACACCATATATTTT. It translates to CATQGSGNTIYF.

This sequence joins TRBV27 and TRBJ2-2; D is unclear. V was trimmed by 3 bases and J by 3 bases, leaving 8 bases between them. CDR1 and CDR2 from the germline V gene are MNHEY and SMNVEV (reference sequence). The CDR3 sequence is 14 residues long. As DNA, the CDR3 is TGTGCCAGCAGTTTTGACGTGGACACCGGGGAGCTGTTTTTT. Residues: CASSFDVDTGELFF.

V is TRBV10-3 and J is TRBJ1-1; 7 bases fit TRBD1. CDR3 size: 13 residues. The junction had 7 bases not matched to a gene; V was cut back by 4 bases and J by 8 bases. Germline V lookup: CDR1 ENHRY, CDR2 SYGVKD. This CDR3 is CAISGQGTREAFF. The CDR3 nucleotides are TGTGCCATCAGTGGACAGGGCACACGGGAAGCTTTCTTT.

The rearrangement uses TRBV2 and TRBJ1-1; 8 nucleotides match TRBD1. The ends lost 1 base at V and 4 bases at J; junction bases unmatched: 5. Germline CDR1 reads SNHLY; CDR2 reads FYNNEI. The CDR3 sequence is 15 residues long. This chain's CDR3 is CASSEGYRGFTEAFF. CDR3 DNA: TGTGCCAGCAGTGAAGGGTACAGGGGGTTCACTGAAGCTTTCTTT.

The V call is TRBV7-2, the J call TRBJ2-5, with unresolved D. The CDR3 is 11 residues long. The V gene lost 2 bases and the J gene lost 6 bases, with 4 bases spanning the gap. Germline loops: CDR1 SGHTA, CDR2 FQGNSA. CDR3 loop: CASSLQQTQYF. Written as DNA, the CDR3 is TGTGCCAGCAGCTTACAACAGACCCAGTACTTC.

This chain links TRBV5-1 with TRBJ2-3; perhaps TRBD2 as D (6 bases). The CDR3 runs to 14 residues. The V gene's germline CDR1 is SGHRS and CDR2 YFSETQ. V lost 2 bases and J 6 bases, leaving 13 bases between the germline ends. In DNA, the CDR3 is TGCGCCAGCAGCTTCTCCGGGAGAGAGGATACGCAGTATTTT. This translates into CASSFSGREDTQYF.

This clone showed up just once. The chain combines TRBV7-9 with TRBJ2-2; perhaps TRBD1 as D (6 bases). This CDR3 is 18 amino acids long. V shed 4 bases and J shed 4 bases, with 22 bases lying between them. Germline loops: CDR1 SEHNR, CDR2 FQNEAQ (reference sequence). The CDR3 region has the DNA TGTGCCAGCAGCTCAGCCGGACAGCCTGTGGACGGCACCGGGGAGCTGTTTTTT. Translated, it gives CASSSAGQPVDGTGELFF.

To note about this clone: Within the sample, other DNA sequences also encode this same CDR3. V gene TRBV29-1 combines with J gene TRBJ1-5; TRBD1 matches at 8 bases. The CDR3 runs 13 residues. With 4 bases clipped from V and 2 bases from J, the junction kept 1 base outside the gene matches. Per the germline V gene, CDR1 is SQVTM and CDR2 is ANQGSEA. In DNA, the CDR3 is TGCAGCGTTGCAGGGGGCGGCAATCAGCCCCAGCATTTT. It encodes CSVAGGGNQPQHF.

V gene TRBV28 combines with J gene TRBJ2-4, with D uncertain. The CDR3 totals 15 residues. The V gene lost 2 bases and the J gene lost 1 base, with 9 bases spanning the gap. Germline V gene sequence: CDR1 MDHEN, CDR2 SYDVKM. CDR3 region: CASSLGDTAKNIQYF. Written as DNA, the CDR3 is TGTGCCAGCAGTTTAGGGGATACGGCCAAAAACATTCAGTACTTC.

This clone was seen only a few times. J is TRBJ1-6 and V is TRBV6-5; D gene ambiguous. CDR1 is MNHEY and CDR2 is SVGAGI in the germline V gene. The CDR3 totals 13 residues. Trimming cost V 4 bases and J 8 bases, with 9 bases left between them. The CDR3 DNA follows: TGTGCCAGCAGTTCCCACAGCTATTCACCCCTCCACTTT. This encodes CASSSHSYSPLHF.

The chain carries TRBV4-1 and TRBJ2-5; TRBD2 matches 7 bases. After removal of 2 bases from V and 5 bases from J, the junction contained 5 bases not matched to a gene. This CDR3 has 14 amino acids. Germline CDR1 and CDR2: MGHRA and YSYEKL. The CDR3 sequence: CASSQTLARETQYF. The DNA for the CDR3 is TGCGCCAGCAGCCAAACACTAGCGCGGGAGACCCAGTACTTC.

The chain links TRBV11-3 to TRBJ2-7; TRBD1 matches at 9 bases. Germline trimming cut 5 bases from V and 2 bases from J; bases unmatched to any gene: 4. Germline V lookup: CDR1 SGHNT, CDR2 YENEEA. CDR3 length equals 14 residues. The CDR3 DNA is TGTGCCAGCAGCCCTCGACAGGGGGCCTACGAGCAGTACTTC. It specifies CASSPRQGAYEQYF.

The chain carries TRBV7-2 and TRBJ1-4, with a tentative D call TRBD1 (6 bases). Germline V CDR1 and CDR2: SGHTA, FQGNSA. This CDR3 region has 14 residues. V lost 4 bases, J lost 6 bases, and 12 bases lay in between. The CDR3 here is CASSYRVGDEKLFF. The CDR3 region has the DNA TGTGCCAGCAGCTACAGGGTCGGGGATGAAAAACTGTTTTTT.

This sequence joins TRBV21-1 and TRBJ1-4. TRBV21-1 is classified as a pseudogene. The CDR3 loop spans 16 amino acids. The CDR3 spells CASPPGREGLNEKLFF. CDR3 DNA: TGTGCCAGCCCCCCCGGCAGGGAGGGGTTAAATGAAAAACTGTTTTTT.

In this sample, this clone turned up once. V gene TRBV7-3 combines with J gene TRBJ1-1, with D possibly TRBD1 on 6 matching bases. The V end was cut by 1 base, the J end by 5 bases, with 11 bases between. Germline V gene data show CDR1 as SGHTA and CDR2 as FQGTGA. This CDR3 region has 14 residues. The CDR3 sequence is CASSLKGRGTEAFF. CDR3 DNA sequence: TGTGCCAGCAGCTTAAAAGGGAGGGGGACTGAAGCTTTCTTT.

The chain links TRBV6-1 to TRBJ1-1; D possibly corresponds to TRBD1 (5 bases). Germline V gene lookup returns CDR1 MNHNS and CDR2 SASEGT. The ends were cut back, 5 bases at V and 1 base at J, with 11 bases in the middle. The CDR3 sequence is 14 residues long. The CDR3 DNA is TGTGCCAGCAGTCTATCAACAGGGAACACTGAAGCTTTCTTT. It codes for CASSLSTGNTEAFF.

This rearrangement joins TRBV6-5 to TRBJ2-7; a weak D match, TRBD1 (6 bases). CDR1 and CDR2 from the germline V gene are MNHEY and SVGAGI. The CDR3 consists of 13 residues. V lost 5 bases to trimming and J lost 3 bases, with 11 bases between them. The DNA for the CDR3 is TGTGCCAGCAGTACCGGGACACACTACGAGCAGTACTTC. It translates to CASSTGTHYEQYF.

V is TRBV9 and J is TRBJ2-7; no clear D gene. This CDR3 spans 13 amino acids. Germline CDR1 and CDR2: SGDLS and YYNGEE. V lost 0 bases and J 9 bases, leaving 13 bases between the germline ends. The CDR3 DNA follows: TGTGCCAGCAGCGTAGATCCCGAATATATGCAGTACTTC. It translates to CASSVDPEYMQYF.